The 5 T cell receptor beta chains reported below all come from one sample, sequenced in a study of blood T cell repertoires in COVID-19. Libraries were prepared by immunoSEQ multiplex PCR; TCRdb keeps only in-frame clonotypes and omits some of them. The table records 150,000 to 200,000 clones, about 89% of them present only once. The sample comprised PBMCs or T cells enriched from blood (not recorded which). The receptors originated from a young woman who had recovered from COVID-19.

The J gene is TRBJ2-1, the V gene TRBV6-1; 8 bases agree with TRBD1. Germline loops: CDR1 MNHNS, CDR2 SASEGT. The CDR3 sequence is 16 residues long. The ends lost 2 bases at V and 4 bases at J; junction bases unmatched: 7. The CDR3 loop reads CASSELGQARYNEQFF. In nucleotides, the CDR3 is TGTGCCAGCAGTGAATTGGGACAGGCCCGATACAATGAGCAGTTCTTC.

The rearrangement uses TRBV5-4 and TRBJ2-7; 11 nucleotides match TRBD1. CDR3 length: 17 amino acids. Germline V gene lookup returns CDR1 SGHNT and CDR2 YYREEE (reference sequence). Trimming cost V 2 bases and J 0 bases; bases outside gene matches: 7. The CDR3, as DNA: TGTGCCAGCAGCTTAGGACAGGGGGCCATAATCTCCTACGAGCAGTACTTC. This codes for CASSLGQGAIISYEQYF.

This sequence joins TRBV29-1 and TRBJ1-5; TRBD1 matches at 7 bases. J was trimmed by 3 bases and V by 4 bases; bases with no gene match: 6. CDR3 length: 14 amino acids. Germline V gives CDR1 SQVTM, CDR2 ANQGSEA. The DNA of the CDR3 is TGCAGCGTTGGGACGGGACAGACCAATCAGCCCCAGCATTTT. This encodes CSVGTGQTNQPQHF.

V gene TRBV28 combines with J gene TRBJ2-2, with 7 nucleotides matching TRBD2. V shed 6 bases and J 8 bases; nucleotides not matched to a gene: 12. The CDR3 is 15 residues long. CDR1 is MDHEN, CDR2 SYDVKM, per germline. CDR3 sequence: CASSSVAGVGGELFF. In DNA form, the CDR3 reads TGTGCCAGCAGCTCTGTCGCGGGAGTTGGTGGGGAGCTGTTTTTT.

This clone was picked up a small number of times. J is TRBJ2-2 and V is TRBV4-2; 9 bases are shared with TRBD1. Losses at the gene ends were 0 bases for V and 7 bases for J; bases not matched to a gene: 9. Germline CDR1 is LGHNA and CDR2 is YNFKEQ. The length of the CDR3 is 17 residues. This CDR3 is CASSQDGDRVFGGELFF. The CDR3 DNA sequence: TGTGCCAGCAGCCAAGATGGGGACAGGGTCTTTGGCGGGGAGCTGTTTTTT.